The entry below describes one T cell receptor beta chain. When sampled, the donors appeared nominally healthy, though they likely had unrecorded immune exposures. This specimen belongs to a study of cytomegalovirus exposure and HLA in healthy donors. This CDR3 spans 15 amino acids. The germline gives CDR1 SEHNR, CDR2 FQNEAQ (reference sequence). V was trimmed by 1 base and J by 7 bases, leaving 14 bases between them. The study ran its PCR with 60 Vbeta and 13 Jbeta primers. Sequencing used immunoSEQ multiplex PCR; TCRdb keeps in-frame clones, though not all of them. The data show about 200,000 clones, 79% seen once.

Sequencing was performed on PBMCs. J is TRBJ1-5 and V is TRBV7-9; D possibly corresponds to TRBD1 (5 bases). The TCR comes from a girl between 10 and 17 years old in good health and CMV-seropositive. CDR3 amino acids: CASSLEGRVEQPQHF. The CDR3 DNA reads TGTGCCAGCAGCTTAGAAGGCAGGGTCGAGCAGCCCCAGCATTTT.